A selection of T cell receptor beta chains follows, all from one sample in a study of Tregs in tolerant kidney transplant recipients. TCRdb's table, derived via immunoSEQ multiplex PCR, lists solely in-frame clones and lacks some. The sample holds 110,000 or so clones, roughly nine tenths seen once. The specimen sequenced was CD4+ T cells from blood. The receptor set was obtained from a human donor in good health. CDR3s include the opening cysteine and the closing phenylalanine or tryptophan. A D gene is named only where the DNA matches it firmly. Not all rows give a size; the values are once, few, many and, for expanded clones, a class.

v_gene: TRBV4-1; d_gene: .; j_gene: TRBJ2-5; abundance: .; CDR3aa: CASSQVTARVAQYF; CDR3nt: TGCGCCAGCAGCCAGGTGACCGCCCGGGTAGCCCAGTACTTC
v_gene: TRBV18; d_gene: TRBD1; j_gene: TRBJ1-1; abundance: .; CDR3aa: CASSPQGQSAEAFF; CDR3nt: TGTGCCAGCTCACCACAGGGACAGAGCGCTGAAGCTTTCTTT
v_gene: TRBV11-2; d_gene: .; j_gene: TRBJ2-3; abundance: .; CDR3aa: CASSPLLAATDTQYF; CDR3nt: TGTGCCAGCAGCCCCCTCTTGGCGGCCACAGATACGCAGTATTTT
v_gene: TRBV6-5; d_gene: TRBD1; j_gene: TRBJ1-3; abundance: .; CDR3aa: CASRRDRATGNTIYF; CDR3nt: TGTGCCAGCAGACGGGACAGGGCAACTGGAAACACCATATATTTT
v_gene: TRBV9; d_gene: .; j_gene: TRBJ1-2; abundance: .; CDR3aa: CASSAPGGTAYGYTF; CDR3nt: TGTGCCAGCAGCGCTCCTGGGGGGACGGCCTATGGCTACACCTTC
v_gene: TRBV5-1; d_gene: .; j_gene: TRBJ2-6; abundance: .; CDR3aa: CASSLAMGTGANVLTF; CDR3nt: TGCGCCAGCAGCTTGGCGATGGGGACTGGGGCCAACGTCCTGACTTTC
v_gene: TRBV29-1; d_gene: .; j_gene: TRBJ2-7; abundance: .; CDR3aa: CSVFARSVRYYEQYF; CDR3nt: TGCAGCGTTTTCGCCCGCAGCGTCCGATACTACGAGCAGTACTTC
v_gene: TRBV5-1; d_gene: .; j_gene: TRBJ1-2; abundance: few; CDR3aa: CASSLAPQPSNYGYTF; CDR3nt: TGCGCCAGCAGCTTGGCCCCACAGCCATCTAACTATGGCTACACCTTC
v_gene: TRBV6-5; d_gene: .; j_gene: TRBJ1-1; abundance: .; CDR3aa: CASSPTMDTEAFF; CDR3nt: TGTGCCAGCAGTCCCACAATGGACACTGAAGCTTTCTTT
v_gene: TRBV9; d_gene: TRBD2; j_gene: TRBJ2-3; abundance: .; CDR3aa: CASSSRHGTSTTDTQYF; CDR3nt: TGTGCCAGCAGCTCCCGCCACGGGACTAGCACCACAGATACGCAGTATTTT
v_gene: TRBV7-2; d_gene: .; j_gene: TRBJ1-3; abundance: once; CDR3aa: CASSSGTGNTIYF; CDR3nt: TGTGCCAGCAGCTCAGGGACTGGAAACACCATATATTTT
v_gene: TRBV11-2; d_gene: .; j_gene: TRBJ2-7; abundance: .; CDR3aa: CASSLGSLYEQYF; CDR3nt: TGTGCCAGCAGCTTAGGTTCGCTCTACGAGCAGTACTTC
v_gene: TRBV9; d_gene: .; j_gene: TRBJ1-2; abundance: .; CDR3aa: CASSVVPGNYGYTF; CDR3nt: TGTGCCAGCAGCGTAGTTCCGGGCAACTATGGCTACACCTTC
v_gene: TRBV19; d_gene: TRBD1; j_gene: TRBJ2-1; abundance: .; CDR3aa: CASRGQGSYNEQFF; CDR3nt: TGTGCCAGTAGGGGACAGGGGTCCTACAATGAGCAGTTCTTC
v_gene: TRBV7-8; d_gene: .; j_gene: TRBJ2-7; abundance: once; CDR3aa: CASSFEGWRGSYEQYF; CDR3nt: TGTGCCAGCAGCTTCGAAGGGTGGAGGGGCTCCTACGAGCAGTACTTC
v_gene: TRBV5-1; d_gene: .; j_gene: TRBJ1-6; abundance: .; CDR3aa: CASSLVGVGNSPLHF; CDR3nt: TGCGCCAGCAGCTTGGTAGGGGTGGGCAATTCACCCCTCCACTTT
v_gene: TRBV19; d_gene: .; j_gene: TRBJ1-5; abundance: .; CDR3aa: CASSIGGNQPQHF; CDR3nt: TGTGCCAGTAGTATAGGCGGGAATCAGCCCCAGCATTTT
v_gene: TRBV7-8; d_gene: TRBD1; j_gene: TRBJ1-4; abundance: .; CDR3aa: CASSQDRAEKLFF; CDR3nt: TGTGCCAGCAGCCAAGACAGGGCCGAAAAACTGTTTTTT
v_gene: TRBV18; d_gene: .; j_gene: TRBJ2-3; abundance: .; CDR3aa: CASSIRGDTQYF; CDR3nt: TGTGCCAGCTCGATTCGCGGAGATACGCAGTATTTT
v_gene: TRBV6-5; d_gene: TRBD2; j_gene: TRBJ2-5; abundance: once; CDR3aa: CASSRLARETQYF; CDR3nt: TGTGCCAGCAGCCGACTAGCGAGGGAGACCCAGTACTTC
v_gene: TRBV5-4; d_gene: TRBD2; j_gene: TRBJ2-5; abundance: .; CDR3aa: CASSWGLAEETQYF; CDR3nt: TGTGCCAGCAGCTGGGGACTAGCCGAAGAGACCCAGTACTTC
v_gene: TRBV6-1; d_gene: .; j_gene: TRBJ1-1; abundance: once; CDR3aa: CASSDVNRAFF; CDR3nt: TGTGCCAGCAGTGACGTCAACCGGGCTTTCTTT
v_gene: TRBV6-4; d_gene: .; j_gene: TRBJ1-5; abundance: few; CDR3aa: CASSKDSNQPQHF; CDR3nt: TGTGCCAGCAGTAAGGATAGCAATCAGCCCCAGCATTTT
v_gene: TRBV7-2; d_gene: .; j_gene: TRBJ2-7; abundance: .; CDR3aa: CASSLGSPRIYEQYF; CDR3nt: TGTGCCAGCAGCCTAGGGTCCCCCAGGATCTACGAGCAGTACTTC
v_gene: TRBV6-4; d_gene: .; j_gene: TRBJ2-2; abundance: .; CDR3aa: CASSDQRGTGELFF; CDR3nt: TGTGCCAGCAGTGACCAAAGGGGTACCGGGGAGCTGTTTTTT
v_gene: TRBV25-1; d_gene: TRBD1; j_gene: TRBJ1-1; abundance: .; CDR3aa: CASTHRGVGNTEAFF; CDR3nt: TGTGCCAGCACCCACAGGGGCGTGGGGAACACTGAAGCTTTCTTT
v_gene: TRBV15; d_gene: .; j_gene: TRBJ2-3; abundance: .; CDR3aa: CATSRDLRDLYTQYF; CDR3nt: TGTGCCACCAGCAGAGATCTTCGGGACCTTTATACGCAGTATTTT
v_gene: TRBV5-1; d_gene: .; j_gene: TRBJ1-4; abundance: .; CDR3aa: CASSLRAGFNEKLFF; CDR3nt: TGCGCCAGCAGCTTGAGGGCAGGGTTTAATGAAAAACTGTTTTTT
v_gene: TRBV5-8; d_gene: .; j_gene: TRBJ2-7; abundance: once; CDR3aa: CASRPSMGEQYF; CDR3nt: TGTGCCAGCAGACCTTCGATGGGGGAGCAGTACTTC
v_gene: TRBV5-4; d_gene: .; j_gene: TRBJ2-3; abundance: many; CDR3aa: CASSQGPTSVAQYF; CDR3nt: TGTGCCAGCAGCCAGGGACCTACCTCCGTTGCGCAGTATTTT
v_gene: TRBV29-1; d_gene: .; j_gene: TRBJ2-3; abundance: .; CDR3aa: CSVEDGTDTQYF; CDR3nt: TGCAGCGTTGAAGATGGGACAGATACGCAGTATTTT
v_gene: TRBV15; d_gene: .; j_gene: TRBJ2-7; abundance: .; CDR3aa: CATSREDPGDEQYF; CDR3nt: TGTGCCACCAGCCGAGAAGATCCGGGGGACGAGCAGTACTTC
v_gene: TRBV11-2; d_gene: TRBD2; j_gene: TRBJ2-2; abundance: .; CDR3aa: CASSLGTSGGASTGELFF; CDR3nt: TGTGCCAGCAGCTTGGGGACTAGCGGGGGGGCGAGCACCGGGGAGCTGTTTTTT
v_gene: TRBV2; d_gene: .; j_gene: TRBJ2-7; abundance: .; CDR3aa: CASAVQSRGEQYF; CDR3nt: TGTGCCAGCGCTGTACAGTCCCGGGGCGAGCAGTACTTC
v_gene: TRBV25-1; d_gene: .; j_gene: TRBJ2-7; abundance: .; CDR3aa: CASGTVGEQYF; CDR3nt: TGTGCCAGCGGTACAGTGGGCGAGCAGTACTTC
v_gene: TRBV4-1; d_gene: TRBD1; j_gene: TRBJ1-2; abundance: few; CDR3aa: CASSQDLGQGAVYGYTF; CDR3nt: TGCGCCAGCAGCCAAGATCTCGGACAGGGGGCTGTCTATGGCTACACCTTC
v_gene: TRBV5-1; d_gene: .; j_gene: TRBJ1-2; abundance: .; CDR3aa: CASMPGHLYGYTF; CDR3nt: TGCGCCAGCATGCCGGGACACCTCTATGGCTACACCTTC
v_gene: TRBV5-1; d_gene: .; j_gene: TRBJ2-1; abundance: .; CDR3aa: CASSLDPGSYNEQFF; CDR3nt: TGCGCCAGCAGCTTGGACCCGGGGTCTTACAATGAGCAGTTCTTC
v_gene: TRBV14; d_gene: TRBD2; j_gene: TRBJ2-2; abundance: .; CDR3aa: CASSQPPIGGGRGELFF; CDR3nt: TGTGCCAGCAGCCAACCGCCGATCGGGGGGGGCCGCGGGGAGCTGTTTTTT
v_gene: TRBV5-1; d_gene: .; j_gene: TRBJ2-5; abundance: once; CDR3aa: CASSKDRRQETQYF; CDR3nt: TGCGCCAGCAGCAAGGACAGAAGACAAGAGACCCAGTACTTC
v_gene: TRBV18; d_gene: .; j_gene: TRBJ2-1; abundance: .; CDR3aa: CASSGLGAAHEQFF; CDR3nt: TGTGCCAGCTCAGGATTGGGAGCGGCCCATGAGCAGTTCTTC
v_gene: TRBV28; d_gene: .; j_gene: TRBJ1-2; abundance: .; CDR3aa: CASSSKYGYTF; CDR3nt: TGTGCCAGCAGCTCTAAGTATGGCTACACCTTC